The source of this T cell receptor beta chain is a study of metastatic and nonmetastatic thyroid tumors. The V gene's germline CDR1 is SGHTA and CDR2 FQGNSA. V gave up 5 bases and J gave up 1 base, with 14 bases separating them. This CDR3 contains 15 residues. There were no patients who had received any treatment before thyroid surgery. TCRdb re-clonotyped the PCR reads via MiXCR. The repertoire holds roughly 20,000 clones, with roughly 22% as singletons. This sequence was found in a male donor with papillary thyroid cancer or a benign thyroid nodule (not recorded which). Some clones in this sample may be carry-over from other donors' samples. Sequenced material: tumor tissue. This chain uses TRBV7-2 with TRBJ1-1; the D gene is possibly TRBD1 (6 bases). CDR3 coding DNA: TGTGCCAGCAGCAAATCGGGACACCCGAACACTGAAGCTTTCTTT. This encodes CASSKSGHPNTEAFF.